The 14 T cell receptor beta chains given below trace back to one sample, sequenced in a study of resident and recirculating memory T cells in vitiligo. The data were produced by immunoSEQ multiplex PCR, yet TCRdb's version contains in-frame clones alone and is incomplete. The data contain some 70,000 clones, approximately 89% of them seen just once; the ten biggest clones take up less than 5.5%. The source material was blood. These receptors came from a male donor with vitiligo.

V usage is TRBV28 and J usage is TRBJ1-5, with TRBD1 matching 7 bases. V lost 5 bases to trimming and J lost 4 bases; unmatched junction nucleotides: 17. The V gene's germline CDR1 is MDHEN and CDR2 SYDVKM. CDR3 length: 18 amino acids. DNA for the CDR3: TGTGCCAGCAGTCCATTACAGGGGAAGGGAATAGGAAATCAGCCCCAGCATTTT. This encodes CASSPLQGKGIGNQPQHF.

The chain couples TRBV4-1 to TRBJ2-3; D is unresolved. V was cut by 3 bases and J by 2 bases, with 15 bases left in between. CDR1 and CDR2 (germline): MGHRA, YSYEKL. The CDR3 is made up of 16 amino acids. The CDR3 nucleotides are TGCGCCAGCAGCCACCGGGTCAACGATATCACAGATACGCAGTATTTT. Its translation: CASSHRVNDITDTQYF.

The V gene is TRBV5-6, the J gene TRBJ1-6, with D uncertain. CDR1 is SGHDT, CDR2 YYEEEE, per germline. CDR3 length: 12 residues. Deletions cut 6 bases from V and 7 bases from J, with 8 bases between. The CDR3 DNA sequence: TGTGCCAGCATGTTGAGCAATTCACCCCTCCACTTT. Amino acids: CASMLSNSPLHF.

J is TRBJ2-3 and V is TRBV5-1; 9 bases align to TRBD2. V was pared by 4 bases and J by 6 bases, with 9 bases of the junction left unmatched. Germline V gives CDR1 SGHRS, CDR2 YFSETQ. The CDR3 length is 15 residues. CDR3 bases: TGCGCCAGCAGCCGATCGCGGGGGGGCATGGATACGCAGTATTTT. Its protein product is CASSRSRGGMDTQYF. Looking up the rest from reference TRBV5-1 and TRBJ2-3 gives the full variable domain: KAGVTQTPRYLIKTRGQQVTLSCSPISGHRSVSWYQQTPGQGLQFLFEYFSETQRNKGNFPGRFSGRQFSNSRSEMNVSTLELGDSALYLCASSRSRGGMDTQYFGPGTRLTVL.

This chain uses TRBV7-2 with TRBJ1-6; D not certain. Trimming took 5 bases from V and 0 from J, leaving 14 bases between them. Germline CDR1 is SGHTA and CDR2 is FQGNSA. The CDR3 has 17 residues. The chain's CDR3 is CASSLRSMSSYNSPLHF. CDR3 DNA: TGTGCCAGCAGCCTAAGATCGATGAGCTCCTATAATTCACCCCTCCACTTT.

V is TRBV10-1 and J is TRBJ1-1; a weak D match, TRBD1 (5 bases). The length of the CDR3 is 16 residues. Per the germline V gene, CDR1 is WNHNN and CDR2 is SYGVQD (reference sequence). V lost 2 bases and J lost 3, with 16 bases in between. The CDR3 here is CASSEVGHFWDTEAFF. The DNA of the CDR3 is TGCGCCAGCAGTGAGGTAGGACACTTTTGGGACACTGAAGCTTTCTTT.

The V gene is TRBV2, the J gene TRBJ1-6; D is undetermined. The CDR3 covers 15 residues. Trimming left V 2 bases short and J 5 bases short, with 10 bases between. Germline CDR1 SNHLY, CDR2 FYNNEI. CDR3 nucleotide sequence: TGTGCCAGCAGTGAACAGGCTCCCGATAATTCACCCCTCCACTTT. Amino acids: CASSEQAPDNSPLHF.

J is TRBJ2-3 and V is TRBV9; tentatively, D is TRBD2 (7 bases). V lost 4 bases, J lost 0 bases, and 18 bases lay in between. This CDR3 spans 17 amino acids. CDR1 and CDR2 from the germline V gene are SGDLS and YYNGEE. In nucleotides, the CDR3 is TGTGCCAGCAGCCTAATCGGGGGGCTTCCTAGCACAGATACGCAGTATTTT. Its translation is CASSLIGGLPSTDTQYF.

The gene calls are TRBV29-1 and TRBJ2-1; 12 nucleotides align to TRBD1. This CDR3 contains 19 residues. J lost 6 bases, V lost 3 bases, and 18 bases had no gene match. Per germline, CDR1 SQVTM and CDR2 ANQGSEA. The CDR3 sequence is CSVEVPGQGAPARINEQFF. The CDR3 DNA reads as TGCAGCGTTGAGGTCCCGGGACAGGGGGCCCCAGCTCGTATCAATGAGCAGTTCTTC.

The chain couples TRBV15 to TRBJ1-5; tentatively, D is TRBD1 (6 bases). Deletions cut 0 bases from V and 1 base from J, with 7 bases between. The length of the CDR3 is 15 residues. Germline V lookup: CDR1 LNHNV, CDR2 YYDKDF (reference sequence). The CDR3 region is CATSRDRGSNQPQHF. The DNA for the CDR3 is TGTGCCACCAGCAGAGATAGGGGGAGCAATCAGCCCCAGCATTTT.

This clone was counted a few times. This chain uses TRBV9 with TRBJ1-1, with D perhaps matching TRBD1 (6 bases). Germline CDR1 reads SGDLS; CDR2 reads YYNGEE. The V gene lost 4 bases and the J gene lost 4 bases, with 14 bases spanning the gap. The CDR3 is 14 residues long. The CDR3 sequence: CASSTGQSRTEAFF. CDR3 coding DNA: TGTGCCAGCAGCACAGGACAGTCCCGCACTGAAGCTTTCTTT.

This clone is judged medium-sized. The chain has TRBV7-8 and TRBJ2-7, with 8 bases fitting TRBD1. Trimming removed 5 bases from V and 1 base from J; junction bases left unmatched: 7. CDR3 length: 15 residues. The germline CDR1 and CDR2 sequences are SGHVS and FQNEAQ. The CDR3 protein is CASSPRQGPSYEQYF. CDR3 in DNA: TGTGCCAGCAGCCCCAGACAGGGGCCTTCCTACGAGCAGTACTTC.

V and J are TRBV28 and TRBJ2-1; D perhaps matches TRBD2 (5 bases). The V gene's germline CDR1 is MDHEN and CDR2 SYDVKM. The CDR3 sequence is 15 residues long. V was shortened by 3 bases and J by 12 bases, with 21 bases between the two germline ends. Written as DNA, the CDR3 is TGTGCCAGCAGTTTGATCGGATACGACAATCGGGGGCAGTTCTTC. This encodes CASSLIGYDNRGQFF.

This clone was detected only once. This chain uses TRBV29-1 with TRBJ1-2; no reliable D call. Per the germline V gene, CDR1 is SQVTM and CDR2 is ANQGSEA. CDR3 length equals 14 residues. V lost 0 bases, J lost 7 bases, and 15 bases lay in between. CDR3 sequence reads: CSVEEVSGGRGYTF. CDR3 DNA sequence: TGCAGCGTTGAAGAGGTATCCGGAGGACGTGGCTACACCTTC.